This T cell receptor (beta chain) was profiled in a study of shared clonotypes between healthy human individuals (dated by TCRdb to about 2020). In the study overall: Three men and a couple of women, aged 18 to 49 years, made up the cohort. Per donor, leukapheresis produced somewhere between about 0.94 and 10 billion PBMCs. To estimate repertoire size and how much clonotype sharing occurs between individuals, the study deeply sequenced the blood TCR repertoires of about five healthy adults. Libraries were prepared and TCR repertoires were sequenced by different laboratories using diverse techniques, in order to increase sequencing depth and limit assay-specific biases. Study-wide findings and limitations: Only blood was sampled, and tissue TCR repertoires likely differ from those in blood. Because the study included a small number of donors, the genetic and exposure-history diversity represented was limited. Pairwise subsampling led to the expectation that sequencing depth would affect the degree of clonotype sharing among donors.

Donors were healthy HIV-negative adults with no recently reported acute infections or vaccinations. Every donor was a Caucasian adult living in Nashville, Tennessee, USA. For unsorted samples, 90 million or so PBMCs were counted and genomic DNA was extracted with the QIAamp DNA Blood Mini kit. Blood was obtained by leukapheresis, after which PBMCs were separated by Ficoll-Histopaque density gradient centrifugation and cryopreserved in liquid nitrogen vapor phase. For CDR1 and CDR2, the germline V gene lists KGHSH and LQKENI. From the cysteine through the phenylalanine, the CDR3 covers 15 amino acids. Left in the record is the CDR3 DNA by itself, 45 bases read in frame from the first base. Trimming takes 0 bases off V and 3 bases off J; junction bases not matched to a gene: 1. Concerning this clone itself: Its specific antigen is unknown. No quality values exist for individual bases; no much larger clone is one base distant.

TCR CDR3 regions were amplified from genomic DNA by multiplex PCR using the deep immunoSEQ assay. Genomic DNA extracted from each cell subset was distributed evenly over all wells of several immunoSEQ 96-well plates, and each plate served as one replicate. For unsorted PBMC, roughly 300 ng of genomic DNA, equivalent to about 30,000 T cell genomes, went into each replicate PCR. Genomic DNA from unsorted PBMC was sequenced over ten immunoSEQ deep assay plates. Purified libraries were quantified with a Qubit 3.0 fluorometer, sized on a Bioanalyzer 2100, and re-quantified with the KAPA Library Quantification kit. Each immunoSEQ 96-well plate was sequenced on its own single-read 150-cycle Illumina NextSeq 550 flow cell. Per the original workflow: Because the immunoSEQ output included only junctional sequences and no quality scores, the filtering could not be the same as the filtering used for full-length reads. To assign V/J genes and CDR3, sequences were annotated using PyIR, a Python wrapper for IgBLAST v1.9, with IMGT germline references. Reads were filtered out if the reads had weak V/J assignments (E-value above 1e-6), no CDR3, stop codons, out-of-frame junctions, or ambiguous translated residues. V3J clonotypes were defined as sequences sharing the same inferred V gene, J gene, and CDR3 amino acid sequence. To compute the percentage overlap between repertoires, the number of shared unique clonotypes was divided by the size of the smaller repertoire. Repertoire richness was assessed with RTK rarefaction, the Chao1 estimator, and Recon v2.1 estimates of unobserved clonotypes. TCRdb provides this immuneACCESS table in a form limited to in-frame rearrangements. Some clones are lacking; in checked studies, under half of them reflect an unresolved V gene, and why the rest are absent is not known. Clone size and V and J calls were adopted from that table, with D and trimming inferred from the DNA. The sample table holds about 500,000 clones, of which over 60% were seen once. The ten largest account for around 13% of the sample.

The V and J segments used are TRBV18 and TRBJ2-2; 7 bases in between match TRBD1. Input material: PBMCs. The sequence was obtained from a woman aged 40 to 50 in good health. Some clones in this sample may be carry-over from other donors' samples. The nucleotides read TGTGCCAGCTCACCACCGACAGGGCACACCGGGGAGCTGTTTTTT. This codes for CASSPPTGHTGELFF.